Below are 22 T cell receptor beta chains sequenced from a single sample in a study of cytomegalovirus exposure and HLA in healthy donors. This PCR relied on a set of 60 Vbeta primers and 13 Jbeta primers. The method was immunoSEQ multiplex PCR; TCRdb's version includes in-frame clones alone and lacks a portion of them. The sample lists more than 95,000 clones, over 60% occurring once. The sequenced sample consisted of PBMCs. These receptors were collected from a man aged 55 to 70 in good health and CMV-seropositive.

V is TRBV13 and J is TRBJ2-3; 9 positions match TRBD2. The CDR3 is made up of 16 amino acids. Trimming cost V 5 bases and J 1 base; bases outside gene matches: 7. CDR1 is PRHDT and CDR2 is FYEKMQ in the germline V gene (reference sequence). The CDR3 sequence is CASSQPGLAGTDTQYF. The CDR3 DNA reads TGTGCCAGCAGCCAGCCGGGACTAGCAGGCACAGATACGCAGTATTTT.

This sequence joins TRBV28 and TRBJ1-1; 8 bases align to TRBD1. Germline CDR1 is MDHEN and CDR2 is SYDVKM. V dropped 8 bases and J dropped 3; count of bases not matched to a gene: 11. The CDR3 sequence is 15 residues long. This chain's CDR3 is CASPPPGQGYTEAFF. The CDR3 DNA sequence: TGTGCCAGCCCCCCCCCTGGACAGGGATACACTGAAGCTTTCTTT.

The CDR3 DNA sequence: TGTGCCAGCAGCTCGCGGGACAGGGGACTGGATGGCTACACCTTC. Translating gives CASSSRDRGLDGYTF. J is TRBJ1-2 and V is TRBV7-9; TRBD1 matches at 10 bases. Per the germline V gene, CDR1 is SEHNR and CDR2 is FQNEAQ (reference sequence). The J segment lost 6 bases and the V segment lost 4 bases, leaving 8 bases of the junction unmatched. The CDR3 is 15 residues long.

The CDR3 DNA reads TGTGCCATCACCACAGGGCCCGGGCCCTATGGCTACACCTTC. Its protein is CAITTGPGPYGYTF. The J gene is TRBJ1-2, the V gene TRBV10-3; tentatively, D is TRBD1 (6 bases). V lost 7 bases and J 4 bases, leaving 16 bases between the germline ends. The CDR3 sequence is 14 residues long. CDR1 ENHRY and CDR2 SYGVKD come from the germline V gene.

The chain recombines TRBV29-1 with TRBJ1-1; D is uncertain. The CDR3 contains 13 residues. V was trimmed by 7 bases and J by 1 base, leaving 13 bases between them. Germline CDR1 is SQVTM and CDR2 is ANQGSEA. Here the CDR3 DNA reads TGCAGCGCCCTAGTGGGAGGGAACACTGAAGCTTTCTTT. It encodes CSALVGGNTEAFF.

This clone has only one observation. The V gene is TRBV28, the J gene TRBJ1-4, with D uncertain. This CDR3 is 18 amino acids long. Trimming pared 6 bases from V and 0 bases from J, leaving 20 bases between. CDR1 is MDHEN, CDR2 SYDVKM, per germline. The CDR3 sequence is CASRFMGRPFATNEKLFF. The DNA for the CDR3 is TGTGCCAGCAGGTTCATGGGCCGCCCATTCGCAACTAATGAAAAACTGTTTTTT.

The V and J genes are TRBV28 and TRBJ2-1; the D is unclear. The CDR3 totals 11 residues. Trimming shortened V by 7 bases and J by 4 bases, and 5 bases separated the two germline ends. Per the germline V gene, CDR1 is MDHEN and CDR2 is SYDVKM. The CDR3 loop is CASNRYNEQFF. The CDR3 DNA is TGTGCCAGCAATCGGTACAATGAGCAGTTCTTC.

The rearrangement joins TRBV15 to TRBJ2-7; 9 bases are a match to TRBD1. The CDR3 length is 15 residues. The germline CDR1 and CDR2 sequences are LNHNV and YYDKDF (reference sequence). J lost 4 bases, V lost 3 bases, and 7 bases had no gene match. The CDR3 spells CATSRDRGERYEQYF. The CDR3, as DNA: TGTGCCACCAGCAGGGACAGGGGAGAAAGGTACGAGCAGTACTTC.

This clone has just one count. J is TRBJ2-7 and V is TRBV5-4; 7 nucleotides agree with TRBD1. J lost 2 bases, V lost 3 bases, and 8 bases had no gene match. Germline V gene data show CDR1 as SGHNT and CDR2 as YYREEE (reference sequence). The CDR3 totals 15 residues. CDR3 in amino acids: CASSSPGTVAYEQYF. The CDR3 DNA reads as TGTGCCAGCAGCTCACCCGGGACAGTTGCCTACGAGCAGTACTTC.

This chain connects TRBV10-3 to TRBJ1-1; D remains ambiguous. Trimming left V 0 bases short and J 4 bases short, with 12 bases between. Germline CDR1 ENHRY, CDR2 SYGVKD. The CDR3 is 15 residues long. The CDR3 spells CAISESMLGSTEAFF. CDR3 bases: TGTGCCATCAGTGAGTCTATGCTGGGGAGCACTGAAGCTTTCTTT.

The chain carries TRBV25-1 and TRBJ2-7, with 7 bases aligning to TRBD2. This CDR3 contains 14 residues. Germline assignment: CDR1 MGHDK and CDR2 SYGVNS. V dropped 1 base and J dropped 2; count of bases not matched to a gene: 2. The CDR3 nucleotides read TGTGCCAGCAGTGAATTGGGAGGGGCCTACGAGCAGTACTTC. Translation: CASSELGGAYEQYF.

Notes on this clone: Its ends do not fully match the called genes, so a read error is possible. V and J are TRBV15 and TRBJ1-3; TRBD1 matches 8 bases. Germline V gene data show CDR1 as LNHNV and CDR2 as YYDKDF (reference sequence). This CDR3 contains 13 residues. CDR3 amino acids: CATRRGRENTIYF. The CDR3 region has the DNA TGTGCCACCCGCAGGGGGCGAGAAAACACCATATATTTT.

The chain has TRBV5-8 and TRBJ2-2, with a weak D call TRBD2 (5 bases). V shed 3 bases and J shed 6 bases, with 15 bases lying between them. The CDR3 loop spans 15 amino acids. The germline V gene encodes CDR1 SGHTS and CDR2 YDEGEE. DNA of the CDR3: TGTGCCAGCAGCTATTTTCAAACGGGGTCCGGGGAGCTGTTTTTT. Its translation is CASSYFQTGSGELFF.

The chain joins TRBV5-1 to TRBJ1-4; no clear D. The CDR3 extends over 16 amino acids. Looked up from germline, CDR1 is SGHRS and CDR2 is YFSETQ. Between the trimmed V and J ends, which lost 0 bases and 3 bases, there was a span of 12 bases. CDR3 amino acids: CASSLAAGRSNEKLFF. The DNA for the CDR3 is TGCGCCAGCAGCTTGGCCGCCGGTCGATCTAATGAAAAACTGTTTTTT.

The genes are TRBV5-1 and TRBJ1-4; tentative D call: TRBD1 (5 bases). V was shortened by 0 bases and J by 5 bases, with 8 bases between the two germline ends. Per the germline V gene, CDR1 is SGHRS and CDR2 is YFSETQ. CDR3 length equals 14 residues. The CDR3 sequence: CASSLARVNEKLFF. CDR3 bases: TGCGCCAGCAGCTTGGCCAGGGTCAATGAAAAACTGTTTTTT. Complete variable domain (other parts from reference TRBV5-1 and TRBJ1-4): KAGVTQTPRYLIKTRGQQVTLSCSPISGHRSVSWYQQTPGQGLQFLFEYFSETQRNKGNFPGRFSGRQFSNSRSEMNVSTLELGDSALYLCASSLARVNEKLFFGSGTQLSVL.

The chain carries TRBV19 and TRBJ2-1; TRBD2 aligns across 11 bases. The CDR3 consists of 16 residues. The germline V gene encodes CDR1 LNHDA and CDR2 SQIVND (reference sequence). Unmatched junction bases numbered 10, after V lost 7 bases and J lost 5 bases. The DNA of the CDR3 is TGTGCCAGTACCATTCCCGGGACTAGCGGACACAATGAGCAGTTCTTC. This translates into CASTIPGTSGHNEQFF.

The chain employs TRBV30 and TRBJ2-2; 8 bases are a match to TRBD1. The CDR3 spans 15 residues. V gave up 0 bases and J gave up 6 bases; unmatched junction bases: 6. Per the germline V gene, CDR1 is GTSNPN and CDR2 is SVGIG (reference sequence). Here the CDR3 DNA reads TGTGCCTGGAGTGTACAGGACAGGGACGCCGGGGAGCTGTTTTTT. It codes for CAWSVQDRDAGELFF. The complete variable domain, with remaining parts taken from reference TRBV30 and TRBJ2-2, reads SQTIHQWPATLVQPVGSPLSLECTVEGTSNPNLYWYRQAAGRGLQLLFYSVGIGQISSEVPQNLSASRPQDRQFILSSKKLLLSDSGFYLCAWSVQDRDAGELFFGEGSRLTVL.

V usage is TRBV10-1 and J usage is TRBJ2-5; D is ambiguous. The CDR3 contains 13 residues. Germline loops: CDR1 WNHNN, CDR2 SYGVQD (reference sequence). Trimming stripped 3 bases from V and 5 bases from J, with 10 bases between. CDR3 in amino acids: CASSDRVSETQYF. For the CDR3, the DNA is TGCGCCAGCAGTGACCGGGTGTCGGAGACCCAGTACTTC.

The rearrangement uses TRBV19 and TRBJ2-1; 8 nucleotides line up with TRBD1. The CDR3 has 17 amino acids. V was clipped by 0 bases and J by 7 bases; unmatched bases: 11. Germline values: CDR1 LNHDA, CDR2 SQIVND (reference sequence). CDR3 protein: CASSIDRDRGGLNEQFF. DNA for the CDR3: TGTGCCAGTAGTATAGATCGAGACAGGGGTGGCCTAAATGAGCAGTTCTTC.

V is TRBV5-8 and J is TRBJ2-2, with 7 bases fitting TRBD1. Germline CDR1 is SGHTS and CDR2 is YDEGEE. The CDR3 is 17 residues long. V lost 3 bases to trimming and J lost 2 bases; unmatched junction nucleotides: 10. The CDR3 loop reads CASSSPGSGGNTGELFF. DNA for the CDR3: TGTGCCAGCAGCTCTCCCGGATCAGGGGGAAACACCGGGGAGCTGTTTTTT.

The V gene is TRBV5-6, the J gene TRBJ2-3, with 9 bases matching TRBD2. The J segment lost 2 bases and the V segment lost 2 bases, leaving 3 bases of the junction unmatched. The length of the CDR3 is 15 residues. Looked up from germline, CDR1 is SGHDT and CDR2 is YYEEEE. CDR3 protein: CASSFGGGATDTQYF. CDR3 nucleotides: TGTGCCAGCAGCTTCGGCGGGGGGGCCACAGATACGCAGTATTTT.

V is TRBV7-3 and J is TRBJ2-2, with 7 nucleotides matching TRBD1. J was trimmed by 5 bases and V by 5 bases; bases with no gene match: 5. The germline gives CDR1 SGHTA, CDR2 FQGTGA. This CDR3 is 14 amino acids long. The CDR3 nucleotides are TGTGCCAGCAGCGCACAGGGGTGGACCGGGGAGCTGTTTTTT. Translation gives CASSAQGWTGELFF.